This T cell receptor (beta chain) was documented in a study of blood T cell repertoires in COVID-19. Study overall: The analysed material was cDNA or gDNA that came from T cells, B-cell-depleted T cells, or PBMCs.

Original data processing: From reference gene primer amplification, estimates of nucleated cell counts were derived. Sequencing was performed with immunoSEQ multiplex PCR; in TCRdb, only in-frame clones are kept and a portion is missing. Clone size and V and J calls were adopted from that table, with D and trimming inferred from the DNA. The profile shows about 110,000 clones, about 85% of them singletons. The germline V and J ends were trimmed by 2 bases and 2 bases, with 13 bases remaining between them. The germline CDR1 and CDR2 sequences are MNHEY and SVGAGI. The CDR3 runs to 15 residues. The source material was peripheral blood. This receptor was taken from a man aged 35-49 years with acute or convalescent COVID-19. This rearrangement joins TRBV6-5 to TRBJ2-7; TRBD2 is a possible D gene (7 bases). DNA for the CDR3: TGTGCCAGCAGTTACCTTCCGGGGGGCACCTACGAGCAGTACTTC. It is translated as CASSYLPGGTYEQYF.